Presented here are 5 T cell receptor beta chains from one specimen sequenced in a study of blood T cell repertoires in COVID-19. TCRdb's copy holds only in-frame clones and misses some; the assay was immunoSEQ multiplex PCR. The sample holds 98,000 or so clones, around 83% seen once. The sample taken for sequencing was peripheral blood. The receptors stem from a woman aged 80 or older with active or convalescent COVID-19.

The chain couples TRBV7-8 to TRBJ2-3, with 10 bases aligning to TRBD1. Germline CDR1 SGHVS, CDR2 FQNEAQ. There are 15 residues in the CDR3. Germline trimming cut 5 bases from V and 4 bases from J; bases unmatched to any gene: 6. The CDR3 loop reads CASSPGTGVPDTQYF. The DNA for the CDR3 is TGTGCCAGCAGCCCCGGGACAGGGGTCCCAGATACGCAGTATTTT.

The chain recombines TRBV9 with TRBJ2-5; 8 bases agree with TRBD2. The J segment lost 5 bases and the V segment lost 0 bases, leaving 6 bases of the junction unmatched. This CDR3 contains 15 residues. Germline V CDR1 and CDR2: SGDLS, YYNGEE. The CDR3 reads CASSVVGGAYETQYF. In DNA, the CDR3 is TGTGCCAGCAGCGTAGTCGGGGGGGCCTATGAGACCCAGTACTTC. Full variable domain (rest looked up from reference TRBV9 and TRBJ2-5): DSGVTQTPKHLITATGQRVTLRCSPRSGDLSVYWYQQSLDQGLQFLIQYYNGEERAKGNILERFSAQQFPDLHSELNLSSLELGDSALYFCASSVVGGAYETQYFGPGTRLLVL.

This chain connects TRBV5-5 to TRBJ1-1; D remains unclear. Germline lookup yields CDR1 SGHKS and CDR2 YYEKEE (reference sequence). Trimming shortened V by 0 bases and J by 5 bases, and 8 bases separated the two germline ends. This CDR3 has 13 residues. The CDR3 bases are TGTGCCAGCAGCTTGGAACGGGGTACTGAAGCTTTCTTT. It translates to CASSLERGTEAFF.

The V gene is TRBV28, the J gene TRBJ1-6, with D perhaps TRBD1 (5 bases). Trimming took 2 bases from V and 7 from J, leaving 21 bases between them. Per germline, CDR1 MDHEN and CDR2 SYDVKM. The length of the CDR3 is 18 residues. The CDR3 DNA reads TGTGCCAGCAGTTTACCCCACATAGCAGGGCTAAGCAATTCACCCCTCCACTTT. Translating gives CASSLPHIAGLSNSPLHF. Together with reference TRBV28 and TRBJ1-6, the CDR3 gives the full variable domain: DVKVTQSSRYLVKRTGEKVFLECVQDMDHENMFWYRQDPGLGLRLIYFSYDVKMKEKGDIPEGYSVSREKKERFSLILESASTNQTSMYLCASSLPHIAGLSNSPLHFGNGTRLTVT.

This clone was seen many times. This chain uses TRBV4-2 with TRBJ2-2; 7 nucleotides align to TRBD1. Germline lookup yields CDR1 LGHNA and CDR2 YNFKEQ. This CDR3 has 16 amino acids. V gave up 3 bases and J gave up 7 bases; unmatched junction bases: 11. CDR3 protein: CASSHSEGGSDGELFF. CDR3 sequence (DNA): TGTGCCAGCAGCCATTCAGAAGGGGGCTCAGACGGGGAGCTGTTTTTT.